A selection of T cell receptor beta chains follows, all from one sample in a study of neurological immune-mediated disorders. TCRdb re-called the 5' RACE reads through MiXCR, storing one row per CDR3 protein. The sample contains more than 30,000 distinct CDR3 sequences, more than 10% of which appear only once. The sample comprised CD4+ T cells from blood. These TCRs come from a female donor with HTLV-1-associated myelopathy (HAM/TSP). CDR3s include the opening cysteine and the closing phenylalanine or tryptophan. Only some rows state a clone size, as once, few, many or a class for expanded clones.

j_call: TRBJ2-7
v_call: TRBV20-1
clone_size: many
cdr3_aa: CSAGTSASYEQYF

j_call: TRBJ1-2
v_call: TRBV7-2
clone_size: many
cdr3_aa: CASSTGGGNGYTF

j_call: TRBJ1-5
v_call: TRBV6-1
clone_size: many
cdr3_aa: CASRQGLGGQGYQPQHF

j_call: TRBJ2-5
v_call: TRBV4-1
clone_size: -
cdr3_aa: CASSQEGQLVGTQYF

j_call: TRBJ2-3
v_call: TRBV11-2
clone_size: -
cdr3_aa: CASSLDPPTDTQYF

j_call: TRBJ2-1
v_call: TRBV27
clone_size: many
cdr3_aa: CASRRDRGLYNEQFF

j_call: TRBJ2-7
v_call: TRBV14
clone_size: many
cdr3_aa: CASSQVVGSGTSREQYF

j_call: TRBJ2-3
v_call: TRBV5-4
clone_size: many
cdr3_aa: CASSPYDPSTDTQYF

j_call: TRBJ2-1
v_call: TRBV5-6
clone_size: many
cdr3_aa: CASSLFGNEQFF

j_call: TRBJ2-5
v_call: TRBV12-3/TRBV12-4
clone_size: many
cdr3_aa: CASSLMSSGQETQYF

j_call: TRBJ2-1
v_call: TRBV7-6
clone_size: many
cdr3_aa: CASSSTSSYNEQFF

j_call: TRBJ2-3
v_call: TRBV5-1
clone_size: many
cdr3_aa: CASSFSSDTQYF

j_call: TRBJ2-1
v_call: TRBV5-1
clone_size: many
cdr3_aa: CASRGGEPMNEQFF

j_call: TRBJ2-5
v_call: TRBV24-1
clone_size: many
cdr3_aa: CATSSSALFQETQYF

j_call: TRBJ1-2
v_call: TRBV20-1
clone_size: medium-sized
cdr3_aa: CSASRGRANYGYTF

j_call: TRBJ2-3
v_call: TRBV11-2
clone_size: many
cdr3_aa: CASSLERGDTQYF

j_call: TRBJ1-4
v_call: TRBV20-1
clone_size: many
cdr3_aa: CSAPRDGGFEKLFF

j_call: TRBJ1-1
v_call: TRBV7-3
clone_size: -
cdr3_aa: CASSIWENTEAFF

j_call: TRBJ1-2
v_call: TRBV5-1
clone_size: many
cdr3_aa: CASSSGRPSNYGYTF

j_call: TRBJ2-5
v_call: TRBV20-1
clone_size: -
cdr3_aa: CSARARLEGLQETQYF

j_call: TRBJ2-3
v_call: TRBV7-2
clone_size: medium-sized
cdr3_aa: CASSFRLASTDTQYF

j_call: TRBJ1-1
v_call: TRBV19
clone_size: many
cdr3_aa: CASSSGTVNTEAFF

j_call: TRBJ2-2
v_call: TRBV7-2
clone_size: -
cdr3_aa: CASSLGVGQGTGELFF

j_call: TRBJ1-6
v_call: TRBV20-1
clone_size: many
cdr3_aa: CSARDFGGMDSPLHF

j_call: TRBJ2-3
v_call: TRBV20-1
clone_size: many
cdr3_aa: CSAREVTSGGALYF

j_call: TRBJ2-7
v_call: TRBV20-1
clone_size: -
cdr3_aa: CSAESHVGKMGEQYF

j_call: TRBJ2-3
v_call: TRBV5-1
clone_size: many
cdr3_aa: CASSLVLEDTDTQYF

j_call: TRBJ1-1
v_call: TRBV20-1
clone_size: many
cdr3_aa: CSANMGWSTEAFF

j_call: TRBJ2-4
v_call: TRBV29-1
clone_size: many
cdr3_aa: CSAAQGRQKENIQYF

j_call: TRBJ1-1
v_call: TRBV29-1
clone_size: many
cdr3_aa: CSVEVTGAKNTEAFF

j_call: TRBJ2-1
v_call: TRBV29-1
clone_size: many
cdr3_aa: CSVAIAEPYNEQFF

j_call: TRBJ2-1
v_call: TRBV7-9
clone_size: many
cdr3_aa: CASSLVRRSSYNEQFF

j_call: TRBJ1-4
v_call: TRBV18
clone_size: many
cdr3_aa: CASSPRSYNEKLFF

j_call: TRBJ2-7
v_call: TRBV20-1
clone_size: many
cdr3_aa: CSARFQASEQYF

j_call: TRBJ1-6
v_call: TRBV5-1
clone_size: many
cdr3_aa: CASSQGQDNSPLHF

j_call: TRBJ2-3
v_call: TRBV7-8
clone_size: many
cdr3_aa: CASSHPVGAGGQDTQYF

j_call: TRBJ1-1
v_call: TRBV28
clone_size: many
cdr3_aa: CASSLIGGTEAFF

j_call: TRBJ2-2
v_call: TRBV5-1
clone_size: many
cdr3_aa: CASSLGQSNTGELFF

j_call: TRBJ2-5
v_call: TRBV19
clone_size: many
cdr3_aa: CASSLDGTGGAKTQYF

j_call: TRBJ1-1
v_call: TRBV20-1
clone_size: many
cdr3_aa: CSARDPGTGWKEAFF

j_call: TRBJ1-5
v_call: TRBV6-2/TRBV6-3
clone_size: many
cdr3_aa: CASKLGNQPQHF

j_call: TRBJ2-7
v_call: TRBV20-1
clone_size: many
cdr3_aa: CSARYGGAYEQYF

j_call: TRBJ1-2
v_call: TRBV12-3/TRBV12-4
clone_size: many
cdr3_aa: CARGEDGQIYGYTF

j_call: TRBJ2-5
v_call: TRBV4-1
clone_size: many
cdr3_aa: CASSQDGQGSETQYF